This TCR delta chain originates from a study of Vδ1+ human thymocytes. General study results and limits: Highly polyclonal TRG and TRD repertoires with Gaussian CDR3 length distributions appeared in thymus. Approximately 20% of thymic delta-chain sequences were Vdelta2, with few Vdelta3, unlike blood Vdelta1+ controls.

Concerning this clone itself: Its specificity is unknown.

With V trimmed by 3 bases and J by 0 bases, 21 bases remained unmatched. This CDR3 spans 21 amino acids. CDR1 is TSWWSYY, CDR2 QGS, per germline. Sequences come from RNA converted to cDNA by reverse transcription. Multiplex PCR used pooled V-gene forward primers and a constant-region reverse primer to amplify CDR3s. TCRdb re-processed the multiplex PCR reads using CATT. The table has roughly 76,000 delta-chain clones, around 35% seen once. Sequenced material: Vdelta1+ gamma-delta thymocytes from the thymus. Subset defined: FACS-sorted CD3+ TCRalphabeta- TCRVdelta1+ TCRVdelta2- thymocytes. The chain has TRDV1 and TRDJ1, with 8 bases identical to TRDD2. This TCR was recovered from a boy younger than two who had congenital heart surgery. The CDR3 here is CALGDHFLRGWGGGYTDKLIF. The DNA of the CDR3 is TGTGCTCTTGGGGATCACTTCCTACGCGGCTGGGGAGGGGGGTACACCGATAAACTCATCTTT.